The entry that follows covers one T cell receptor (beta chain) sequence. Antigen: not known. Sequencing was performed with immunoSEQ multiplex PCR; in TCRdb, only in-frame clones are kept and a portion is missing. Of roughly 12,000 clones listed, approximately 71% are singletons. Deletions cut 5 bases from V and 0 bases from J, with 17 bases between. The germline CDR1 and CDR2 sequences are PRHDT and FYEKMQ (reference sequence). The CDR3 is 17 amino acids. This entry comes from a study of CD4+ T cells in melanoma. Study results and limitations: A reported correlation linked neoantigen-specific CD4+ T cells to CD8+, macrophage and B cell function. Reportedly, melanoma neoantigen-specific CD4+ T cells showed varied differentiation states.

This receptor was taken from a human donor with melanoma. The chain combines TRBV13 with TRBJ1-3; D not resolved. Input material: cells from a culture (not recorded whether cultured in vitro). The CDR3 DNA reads TGTGCCAGCAGCCCGTCGGACCCATACCACTCTGGAAACACCATATATTTT. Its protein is CASSPSDPYHSGNTIYF.